The sequence of this TCR beta chain was determined in a study of regulatory T cells in long-lasting Graves disease. To make TCR beta libraries, researchers used iRepertoire HTBI primers and Arm-PCR of CDR3 regions. TCRdb reanalysed the multiplex PCR reads using MiXCR and keeps one entry per CDR3 protein. The sample lists a few hundred thousand distinct CDR3 sequences, 16% occurring once. Trimming took off 5 bases at V and 6 bases at J, with 14 bases between the two ends. Germline V lookup: CDR1 MNHNS, CDR2 SASEGT. The CDR3 has 13 amino acids. This clonotype was counted a few times. Time point described: newly diagnosed GD, antithyroid drugs for less than 3 months. RNA from PBMCs was the source of the TCR library. The same sample was also studied in work on T cells in Graves' hyperthyroidism and ophthalmopathy. As that study records: No progression to ophthalmopathy during 18 months of follow-up defined stable disease.

This chain links TRBV6-1 with TRBJ2-7; D assignment may be TRBD1 or TRBD2 (6 bases each). The specimen comprised peripheral blood mononuclear cells (PBMCs), sampled at new diagnosis, from a patient treated with antithyroid drugs. The TCR sequence derives from a man between 40 and 49 years old with Graves disease. CDR3 in amino acids: CASSTRRDTEQYF. DNA of the CDR3: TGTGCCAGCAGTACCCGGCGGGACACCGAGCAGTACTTC.